Presented here are 10 T cell receptor beta chains from one specimen sequenced in a study of T cell responses to AZD1222 COVID-19 vaccine. TCRdb keeps only in-frame clones here, not all; method: immunoSEQ multiplex PCR. The profile shows tens of thousands of clones, approximately 85% of them singletons. This material consisted of peripheral blood, taken on day 0 of AZD1222 vaccination. The receptor set was obtained from an adult in good health.

This sequence joins TRBV18 and TRBJ1-2; TRBD1 aligns across 9 bases. This CDR3 comprises 19 residues. Trimming took 4 bases from V and 4 from J; bases not matched to a gene: 19. CDR1 and CDR2 from the germline V gene are KGHSH and LQKENI. The CDR3 loop is CASSLPGTGTRESIYGYTF. The CDR3 DNA is TGTGCCAGCTCACTTCCCGGGACAGGGACGAGGGAGAGTATCTATGGCTACACCTTC.

The chain combines TRBV20-1 with TRBJ2-6, with D hard to call. The CDR3 spans 14 residues. The germline V gene encodes CDR1 DFQATT and CDR2 SNEGSKA (reference sequence). Trimming removed 3 bases from V and 2 bases from J, with 8 bases in between. The CDR3 DNA follows: TGCAGTGCTAGTCTTACAGCTGGGGCCAACGTCCTGACTTTC. Its translation is CSASLTAGANVLTF.

The chain links TRBV3-1 (or the pseudogene TRBV3-2) to TRBJ2-2; possible D gene TRBD2, 7 bases. The germline V gene has CDR1 LGHDT and CDR2 YNNKEL (reference sequence). The CDR3 has 18 residues. Trimming shortened V by 4 bases and J by 4 bases, and 22 bases separated the two germline ends. The CDR3 is CASSLLPVGGGSTGELFF. CDR3 nucleotides: TGTGCCAGCAGCCTTCTCCCCGTTGGGGGGGGCAGCACCGGGGAGCTGTTTTTT.

The V gene is TRBV7-3, the J gene TRBJ2-3; a possible D gene is TRBD2 (5 bases). The CDR3 spans 14 residues. The V gene lost 4 bases and the J gene lost 8 bases, with 16 bases spanning the gap. Germline lookup yields CDR1 SGHTA and CDR2 FQGTGA. In nucleotides, the CDR3 is TGTGCCAGCAGCTCCCCCGGCGGCCGGGGTACGCAGTATTTT. Its protein is CASSSPGGRGTQYF.

The chain links TRBV7-9 to TRBJ1-2, with a possible D match to TRBD1 (6 bases). The CDR3 has 15 amino acids. V lost 5 bases and J 4 bases, leaving 17 bases between the germline ends. The germline V gene has CDR1 SEHNR and CDR2 FQNEAQ (reference sequence). The CDR3 nucleotides read TGTGCCAGCAGCCCTCCGGGACACCCCTTCTATGGCTACACCTTC. Translated, it gives CASSPPGHPFYGYTF.

The CDR3 bases are TGTGCCAGCAGCTTGGAAGGGGCTAACTATGGCTACACCTTC. Its translation: CASSLEGANYGYTF. The chain recombines TRBV5-4 with TRBJ1-2, with D tentatively TRBD1 (5 bases). The V end was cut by 0 bases, the J end by 0 bases, with 6 bases between. Germline-derived CDR1 and CDR2 are SGHNT and YYREEE (reference sequence). This CDR3 contains 14 residues.

The chain couples TRBV6-5 to TRBJ2-7; TRBD1 matches at 8 bases. The junction had 11 bases not matched to a gene; V was cut back by 6 bases and J by 7 bases. The CDR3 totals 14 residues. Germline V gives CDR1 MNHEY, CDR2 SVGAGI. The CDR3 is CASSTDRGTGEQYF. The CDR3 coding sequence is TGTGCCAGCAGCACCGACAGGGGAACGGGGGAGCAGTACTTC.

CDR3 sequence (DNA): TGTGCCAGCAGTTACTCCGGGGGGGAGGTCTCCTACGAGCAGTACTTC. It yields the protein CASSYSGGEVSYEQYF. The chain uses TRBV6-5 and TRBJ2-7, with 8 bases matching TRBD2. The CDR3 length is 16 residues. Germline-derived CDR1 and CDR2 are MNHEY and SVGAGI. Germline trimming cut 0 bases from V and 0 bases from J; bases unmatched to any gene: 4.

J is TRBJ1-4 and V is TRBV3-1 (or the pseudogene TRBV3-2); 7 nucleotides agree with TRBD1. This CDR3 is 15 amino acids long. Germline CDR1 LGHDT, CDR2 YNNKEL (reference sequence). V was clipped by 2 bases and J by 4 bases; unmatched bases: 4. In DNA form, the CDR3 reads TGTGCCAGCAGCCAACCCGGGGACAGTAATGAAAAACTGTTTTTT. Its translation is CASSQPGDSNEKLFF.

The genes are TRBV5-6 and TRBJ1-2; D perhaps matches TRBD1 (5 bases). Germline CDR1 SGHDT, CDR2 YYEEEE. The CDR3 covers 13 residues. V lost 4 bases to trimming and J lost 7 bases, with 14 bases between them. The CDR3 nucleotides are TGTGCCAGCAGCGTCCGGACCGGGGGTGGCTACACCTTC. Its protein is CASSVRTGGGYTF.